This entry is about one TCR beta chain. V shed 0 bases and J 4 bases; nucleotides not matched to a gene: 7. The CDR3 is made up of 16 amino acids. CDR1 is LGHNA, CDR2 YNFKEQ, per germline. The data derive from a study of memory CD4+ T cells and cytomegalovirus serostatus. Single viable CD3+CD4+CD8-CD45RO+ cells were sorted as the memory CD4+ T cells. TCRdb keeps only in-frame clones here, not all; method: immunoSEQ multiplex PCR. The data hold 50,000 to 70,000 clones, with around 79% observed a single time. The J gene is TRBJ1-2, the V gene TRBV4-2; 8 bases are shared with TRBD1. The sample was memory CD4+ T cells from blood. The TCR comes from an adult in good health and CMV-seronegative. CDR3 residues: CASSQDYGDRIYGYTF. The CDR3 coding sequence is TGTGCCAGCAGCCAAGATTACGGGGACAGGATCTATGGCTACACCTTC.